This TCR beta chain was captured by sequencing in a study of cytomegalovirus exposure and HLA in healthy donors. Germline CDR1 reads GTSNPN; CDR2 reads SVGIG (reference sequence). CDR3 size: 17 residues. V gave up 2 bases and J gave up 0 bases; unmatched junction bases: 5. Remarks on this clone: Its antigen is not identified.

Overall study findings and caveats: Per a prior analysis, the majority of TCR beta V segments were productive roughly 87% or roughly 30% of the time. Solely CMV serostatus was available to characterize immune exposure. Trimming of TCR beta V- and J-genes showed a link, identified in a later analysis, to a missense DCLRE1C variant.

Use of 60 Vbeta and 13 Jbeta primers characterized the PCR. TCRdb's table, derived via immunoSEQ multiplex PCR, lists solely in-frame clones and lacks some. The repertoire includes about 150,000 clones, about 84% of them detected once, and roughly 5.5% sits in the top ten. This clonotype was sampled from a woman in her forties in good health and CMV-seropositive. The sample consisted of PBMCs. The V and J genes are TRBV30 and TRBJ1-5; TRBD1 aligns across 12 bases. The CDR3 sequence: CAWSPGTGGISNQPQHF. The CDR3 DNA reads TGTGCCTGGAGTCCCGGGACAGGGGGCATTAGCAATCAGCCCCAGCATTTT.